By share, the clone carrying this TCR beta chain counts as medium-sized. What it recognizes is unknown. TCRdb re-derived calls from the 5' RACE reads in MiXCR, one entry per CDR3 protein. The data contain fewer than 10,000 distinct CDR3 sequences, around 7% of them singletons. This sample was included in a study of spatial heterogeneity in lung cancer. Study-wide background: Sequence detection consistently recorded a greater number of beta-chain than alpha-chain sequences.

Findings and caveats of the study: The estimate shows that only approximately 6.6% of tumor T cells were covered for alpha and approximately 13% for beta chains. Counts that tracked tumor mutation counts were those of expanded intratumoral alpha and beta TCRs.

In germline, CDR1 is MNHNY, CDR2 SVGAGI (reference sequence). V gave up 2 bases and J gave up 4 bases, with 6 bases separating them. CDR3 length: 13 amino acids. As for time point: sample taken at primary tumor resection. Whole RNA, isolated from tumor, nontumor lung or frozen PBMC, was sequenced without prior sorting. V gene TRBV6-6 combines with J gene TRBJ2-1; D not certain. This TCR was recovered from a female donor with early-stage non-small cell lung cancer. The sample was lung tumor tissue, taken at surgery. The CDR3 is CASSYTQYNEQFF. The CDR3, as DNA: TGTGCCAGCAGTTACACCCAGTACAATGAGCAGTTCTTC.